The rows below give T cell receptor beta chains drawn from one sample of a study of cytomegalovirus exposure and HLA in healthy donors. The repertoire was sequenced with immunoSEQ multiplex PCR; TCRdb's copy has only in-frame clones and lacks some. The top ten hold roughly 2.4% of the sample, which has about 250,000 clones, about 66% seen once. Source material: PBMCs. All receptors come from a female donor in good health and CMV-seronegative. CDR3s leave out the opening cysteine and the closing phenylalanine or tryptophan.

v_call,j_call,cdr3_aa
TRBV5-1,TRBJ2-5,ASSLAGQGETQY
TRBV10-2,TRBJ1-1,ASSETGNTEAF
TRBV7-6,TRBJ2-2,ASSREGSGELF
TRBV5-6,TRBJ1-4,ASRQQGNNEKLF
TRBV5-6,TRBJ2-7,ASSSPGQGTFLDYEQY
TRBV2,TRBJ2-2,ASSVRLGGAGELF
TRBV27,TRBJ2-3,ASSLSGTGGGTDTQY
TRBV5-1,TRBJ2-1,ASSLGSSGYNEQF
TRBV11-2,-,ASSLNPGITYEQY
TRBV5-1,TRBJ1-1,ASSFEEDTEAF
TRBV4-1,TRBJ1-2,ASSPGQGPSRGYGYT
TRBV5-8,TRBJ1-5,ASSLEQGGQPQH
TRBV5-1,-,ASSAPGQPYEQY
TRBV4-2,TRBJ1-3,ASSQVTSSYGNTIY
TRBV15,TRBJ2-7,ATSRAPGQGYEQY
TRBV5-6,TRBJ2-7,ASSLGQDYEQY
TRBV23-1,TRBJ1-1,ASSPRDRGTEAF
TRBV28,TRBJ1-2,ASSLLTNYGYT
TRBV18,TRBJ2-3,ASSPLPDRVKRDTQY
TRBV11-3,TRBJ2-7,ASSLAGTLAYEQY
TRBV4-1,TRBJ1-1,ASSQDSGGLTEAF
TRBV2,TRBJ2-1,ASSVFGRGDNEQF
TRBV10-3,TRBJ2-1,AISVGREVLSNEQF
TRBV6-1,TRBJ1-5,ASSEAWGRGSNQPQH
TRBV6-1,TRBJ2-7,ASSDPGQGTFRSSYEQY
TRBV5-4,TRBJ2-1,ASSPSSGSGDEQF
TRBV7-6,-,ASSLTHRGSGSSEQY
TRBV7-2,TRBJ1-1,ASSLVGGLNTEAF
TRBV9,TRBJ1-1,ASSALQGANTEAF
TRBV28,TRBJ2-7,ASSQWTGGSGYEQY
TRBV28,TRBJ2-1,ASTPGLGGNNEQF
TRBV19,TRBJ2-1,ASSIGIDRGTYNEQF
TRBV11-2,TRBJ2-3,ASSQLAGGGTDTQY
TRBV11-3,TRBJ1-1,ASSPGQGEAF
TRBV7-9,TRBJ2-1,ASSSTSGSTYNEQF
TRBV5-5,TRBJ1-1,ASSLLPPGGAF
TRBV2,TRBJ2-7,ASSLGQGTLYEQY
TRBV5-6,TRBJ2-5,ASSFGELQETQY
TRBV9,TRBJ2-7,ASSVGSGISYEQY
TRBV29-1,TRBJ2-5,SVGVRDFQETQY
TRBV7-9,TRBJ2-7,ASSLGRSYEQY
TRBV6-4,TRBJ2-3,ASSDSSRGSDTQY
TRBV19,TRBJ2-3,ASSPRPQGFTDTQY